This entry describes one T cell receptor beta chain. Its specificity is unknown. The sample comes from a study of T cell repertoires in aging, cancer and after chemotherapy. Across the whole study: Paired samples before and after chemotherapy came from chronic lymphocytic leukemia patients on fludarabine- or bendamustine-based regimens.

CDR3 length: 15 amino acids. Germline CDR1 is MNHEY and CDR2 is SMNVEV (reference sequence). The trim removed 5 bases at V and 4 bases at J, leaving 8 bases unmatched. Overall study results and limits: In healthy donors, age-related TCR diversity loss mainly reflected lost richness.

TCR beta rearrangements were amplified from peripheral blood genomic DNA. Multiplex touch-down PCR with TRB-A/B primers amplified rearranged V-D-J TRB sequences. TCRdb analysed the multiplex PCR reads with MiXCR anew, one entry per CDR3 protein. The sample records 10,000 to 15,000 distinct CDR3 sequences, around a quarter being singletons. The chain recombines TRBV27 with TRBJ1-5, with 7 nucleotides matching TRBD1. This TCR was sampled from a human donor with a blood cancer. Sequencing was done on a sample of blood. The CDR3 nucleotides read TGTGCCAGCAGTCCTGAACAGGGGAGAAATCAGCCCCAGCATTTT. It yields the protein CASSPEQGRNQPQHF.